Following are 7 T cell receptor beta chains from one sample sequenced in a study of shared clonotypes between healthy human individuals. Sequencing used immunoSEQ multiplex PCR; TCRdb keeps in-frame clones, though not all of them. This sample has hundreds of thousands of clones, with roughly 70% found just once. Sequenced material: memory CD4+ T cells sorted from blood. Subset noted: CD45RA-negative fraction. The receptors were sampled from a woman in her twenties or thirties in good health.

In this sample, this clone turned up a few times. A single base separates this from a much larger clone, so it may be a read error. The chain combines TRBV7-8 with TRBJ2-3; the D is unclear. Germline CDR1 reads SGHVS; CDR2 reads FQNEAQ. CDR3 size: 11 residues. With 3 bases removed from V and 2 bases from J, the gap between germline ends came to 0 bases. CDR3 loop: CASSFTDTQYF. The DNA for the CDR3 is TGTGCCAGCAGCTTCACAGATACGCAGTATTTT.

As concerns this clone: One junction end disagrees with the germline gene, perhaps due to a read error. The rearrangement joins TRBV28 to TRBJ2-5; TRBD1 might be the D (6 bases). The CDR3 consists of 11 residues. CDR1 and CDR2 from the germline V gene are MDHEN and SYDVKM. In DNA form, the CDR3 reads TGTGCCAGCAGTTTAAGGGGACATTTACACTTC. Amino acids: CASSLRGHLHF. The full variable domain, in which reference TRBV28 and TRBJ2-5 provide the parts outside the CDR3, is DVKVTQSSRYLVKRTGEKVFLECVQDMDHENMFWYRQDPGLGLRLIYFSYDVKMKEKGDIPEGYSVSREKKERFSLILESASTNQTSMYLCASSLRGHLHFGPGTRLLVL.

This chain connects TRBV19 to TRBJ2-7; D possibly corresponds to TRBD2 (5 bases). The CDR3 extends over 14 amino acids. Trimming pared 3 bases from V and 3 bases from J, leaving 12 bases between. CDR1 is LNHDA, CDR2 SQIVND, per germline (reference sequence). In DNA, the CDR3 is TGTGCCAGTAGTATTACGGGGAAAGGCTACGAGCAGTACTTC. Protein product: CASSITGKGYEQYF.

J is TRBJ2-1 and V is TRBV2; 9 nucleotides agree with TRBD2. The CDR3 runs 16 residues. Unmatched junction bases numbered 8, after V lost 6 bases and J lost 2 bases. Germline lookup yields CDR1 SNHLY and CDR2 FYNNEI. DNA of the CDR3: TGTGCCAGCAGCCCTGCGACTAGCGGTGCCTACAATGAGCAGTTCTTC. Translated, it gives CASSPATSGAYNEQFF.

Only a few counts were recorded for this clone. Other nucleotide sequences from this sample produce the same CDR3. V gene TRBV5-1 combines with J gene TRBJ2-6; no clear D. Germline values: CDR1 SGHRS, CDR2 YFSETQ. CDR3 length: 14 residues. The germline V and J ends were trimmed by 0 bases and 4 bases, with 5 bases remaining between them. The CDR3 DNA reads TGCGCCAGCAGCTTGGCAGCCGGGGCCAACGTCCTGACTTTC. It yields the protein CASSLAAGANVLTF.

V is TRBV2 and J is TRBJ2-5; perhaps TRBD2 as D (6 bases). Near its end, the DNA agrees better with TRBJ2-7, so the J call may be wrong. Looked up from germline, CDR1 is SNHLY and CDR2 is FYNNEI. The CDR3 length is 12 residues. For the CDR3, the DNA is TGTGCCGCGGGGTCAATGAGCTACGAGCAGTACTTC. This sequence encodes CAAGSMSYEQYF.

The V gene is TRBV19, the J gene TRBJ1-1; perhaps TRBD1 as D (5 bases). Trimming removed 1 base at V and 2 bases at J, with 8 bases between. Looked up from germline, CDR1 is LNHDA and CDR2 is SQIVND (reference sequence). The CDR3 totals 14 residues. The CDR3, as DNA: TGTGCCAGTAGTATAGGGGGACCTAACACTGAAGCTTTCTTT. Translated, it gives CASSIGGPNTEAFF.